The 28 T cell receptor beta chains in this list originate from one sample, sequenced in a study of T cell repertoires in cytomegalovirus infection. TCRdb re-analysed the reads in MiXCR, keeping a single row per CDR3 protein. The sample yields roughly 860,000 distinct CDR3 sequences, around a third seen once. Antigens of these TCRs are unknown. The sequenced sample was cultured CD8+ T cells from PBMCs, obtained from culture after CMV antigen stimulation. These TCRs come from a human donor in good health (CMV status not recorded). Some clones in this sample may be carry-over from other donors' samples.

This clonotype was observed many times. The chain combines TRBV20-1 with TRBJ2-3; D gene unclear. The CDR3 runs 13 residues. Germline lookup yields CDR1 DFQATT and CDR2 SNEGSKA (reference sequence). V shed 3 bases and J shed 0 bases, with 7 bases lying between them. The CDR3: CSARSSSTDTQYF. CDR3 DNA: TGCAGTGCTAGGAGTAGTAGCACAGATACGCAGTATTTT.

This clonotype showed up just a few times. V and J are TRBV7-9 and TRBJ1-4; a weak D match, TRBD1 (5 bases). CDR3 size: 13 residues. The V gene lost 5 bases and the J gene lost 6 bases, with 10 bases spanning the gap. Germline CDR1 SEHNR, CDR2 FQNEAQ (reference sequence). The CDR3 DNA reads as TGTGCCAGCAGCGGGGCCCGCGATGAAAAACTGTTTTTT. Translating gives CASSGARDEKLFF.

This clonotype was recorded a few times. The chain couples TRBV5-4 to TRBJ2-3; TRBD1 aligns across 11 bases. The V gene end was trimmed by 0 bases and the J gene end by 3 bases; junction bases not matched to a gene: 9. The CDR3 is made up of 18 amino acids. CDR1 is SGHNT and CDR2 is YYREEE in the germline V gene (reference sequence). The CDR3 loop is CASSLVPRTGGKTDTQYF. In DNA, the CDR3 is TGTGCCAGCAGCTTGGTGCCCAGGACAGGGGGCAAGACAGATACGCAGTATTTT.

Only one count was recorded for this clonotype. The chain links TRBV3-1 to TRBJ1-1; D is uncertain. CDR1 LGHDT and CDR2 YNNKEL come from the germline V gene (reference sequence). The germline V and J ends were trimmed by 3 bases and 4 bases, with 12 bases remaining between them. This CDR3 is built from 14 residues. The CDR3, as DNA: TGTGCCAGCAGCCATAAGGGAGGAGGCACTGAAGCTTTCTTT. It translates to CASSHKGGGTEAFF. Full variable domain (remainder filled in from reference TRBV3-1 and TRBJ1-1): DTAVSQTPKYLVTQMGNDKSIKCEQNLGHDTMYWYKQDSKKFLKIMFSYNNKELIINETVPNRFSPKSPDKAHLNLHINSLELGDSAVYFCASSHKGGGTEAFFGQGTRLTVV.

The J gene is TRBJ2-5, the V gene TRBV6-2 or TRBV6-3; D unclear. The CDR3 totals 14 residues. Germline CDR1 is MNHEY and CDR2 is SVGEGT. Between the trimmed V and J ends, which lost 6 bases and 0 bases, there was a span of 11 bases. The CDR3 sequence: CASSPLRYQETQYF. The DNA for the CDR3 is TGTGCCAGCAGCCCGCTACGATACCAAGAGACCCAGTACTTC.

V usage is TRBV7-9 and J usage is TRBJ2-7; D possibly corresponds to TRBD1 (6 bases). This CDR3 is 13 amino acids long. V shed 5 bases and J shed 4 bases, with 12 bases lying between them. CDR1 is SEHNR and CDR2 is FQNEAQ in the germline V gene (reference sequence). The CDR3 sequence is CASSPSGQYEQYV. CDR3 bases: TGTGCCAGCAGCCCATCAGGACAGTACGAGCAGTACGTC.

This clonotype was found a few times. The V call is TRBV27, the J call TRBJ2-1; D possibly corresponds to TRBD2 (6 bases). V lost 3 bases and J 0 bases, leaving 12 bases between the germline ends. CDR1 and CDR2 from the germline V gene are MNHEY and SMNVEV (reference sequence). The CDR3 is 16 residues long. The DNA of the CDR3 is TGTGCCAGCAGTTTGGACTATTCAAGCTCCTACAATGAGCAGTTCTTC. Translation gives CASSLDYSSSYNEQFF.

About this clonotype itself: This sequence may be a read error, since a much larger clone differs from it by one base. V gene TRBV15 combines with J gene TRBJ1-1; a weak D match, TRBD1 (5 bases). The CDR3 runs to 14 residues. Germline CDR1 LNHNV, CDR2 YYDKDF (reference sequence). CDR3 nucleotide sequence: TGTACCACCAGCGAGGTCAGGGCCGGCACTGAAGCTTTCTTT. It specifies CTTSEVRAGTEAFF.

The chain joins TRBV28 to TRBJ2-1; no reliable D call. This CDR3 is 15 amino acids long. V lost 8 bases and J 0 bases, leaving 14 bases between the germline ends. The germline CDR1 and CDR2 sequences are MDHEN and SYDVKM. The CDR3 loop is CASLSSPTSYNEQFF. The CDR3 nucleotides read TGTGCCAGCCTAAGTTCCCCAACCTCCTACAATGAGCAGTTCTTC.

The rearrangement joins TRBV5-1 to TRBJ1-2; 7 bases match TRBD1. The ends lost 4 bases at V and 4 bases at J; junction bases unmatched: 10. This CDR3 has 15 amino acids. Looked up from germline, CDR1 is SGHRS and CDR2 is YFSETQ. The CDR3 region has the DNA TGCGCCAGCAGCATCACAGGGGAGCGGAGCTATGGCTACACCTTC. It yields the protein CASSITGERSYGYTF. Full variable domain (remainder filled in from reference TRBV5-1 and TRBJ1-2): KAGVTQTPRYLIKTRGQQVTLSCSPISGHRSVSWYQQTPGQGLQFLFEYFSETQRNKGNFPGRFSGRQFSNSRSEMNVSTLELGDSALYLCASSITGERSYGYTFGSGTRLTVV.

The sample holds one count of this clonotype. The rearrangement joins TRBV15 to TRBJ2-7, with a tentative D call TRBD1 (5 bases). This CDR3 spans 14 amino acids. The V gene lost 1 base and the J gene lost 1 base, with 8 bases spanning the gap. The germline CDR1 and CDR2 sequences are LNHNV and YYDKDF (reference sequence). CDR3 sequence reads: CATSRVTASYEQYF. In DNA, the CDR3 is TGTGCCACCAGCAGAGTGACAGCTTCCTACGAGCAGTACTTC.

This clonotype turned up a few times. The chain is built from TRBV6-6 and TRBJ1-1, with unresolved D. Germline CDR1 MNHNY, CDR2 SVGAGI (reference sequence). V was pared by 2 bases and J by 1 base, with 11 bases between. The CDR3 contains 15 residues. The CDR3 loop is CASSYVGPPNTEAFF. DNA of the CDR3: TGTGCCAGCAGTTACGTAGGACCGCCGAACACTGAAGCTTTCTTT.

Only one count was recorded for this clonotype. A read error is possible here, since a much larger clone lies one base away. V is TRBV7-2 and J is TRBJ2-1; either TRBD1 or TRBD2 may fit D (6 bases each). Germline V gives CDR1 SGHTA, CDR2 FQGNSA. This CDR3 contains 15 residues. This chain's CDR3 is CVSSLVEGGYNEQFF. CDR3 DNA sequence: TGTGTCAGCAGCTTAGTCGAGGGGGGCTACAATGAGCAGTTCTTC.

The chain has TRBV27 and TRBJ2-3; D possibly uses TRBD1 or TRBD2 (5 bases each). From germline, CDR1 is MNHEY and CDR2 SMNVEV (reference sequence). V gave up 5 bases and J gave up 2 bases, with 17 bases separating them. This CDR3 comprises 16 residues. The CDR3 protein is CASSGLGTYYTDTQYF. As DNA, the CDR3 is TGTGCCAGCAGTGGCCTCGGGACCTACTACACAGATACGCAGTATTTT.

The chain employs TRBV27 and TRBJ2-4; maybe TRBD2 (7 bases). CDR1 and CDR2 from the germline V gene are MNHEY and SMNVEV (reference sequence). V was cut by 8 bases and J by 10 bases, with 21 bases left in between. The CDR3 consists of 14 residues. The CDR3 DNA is TGTGCCAGCGGGATAGGGGGGGCCCCTGGGATTCAGTACTTC. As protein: CASGIGGAPGIQYF.

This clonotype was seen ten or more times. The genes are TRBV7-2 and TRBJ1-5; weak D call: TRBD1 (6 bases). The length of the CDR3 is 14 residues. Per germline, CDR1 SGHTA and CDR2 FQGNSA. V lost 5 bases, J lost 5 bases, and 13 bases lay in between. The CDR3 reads CASSDYRVDQPQHF. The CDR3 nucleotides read TGTGCCAGCAGCGACTACAGGGTTGATCAGCCCCAGCATTTT. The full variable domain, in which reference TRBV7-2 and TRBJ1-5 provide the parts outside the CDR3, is GAGVSQSPSNKVTEKGKDVELRCDPISGHTALYWYRQSLGQGLEFLIYFQGNSAPDKSGLPSDRFSAERTGGSVSTLTIQRTQQEDSAVYLCASSDYRVDQPQHFGDGTRLSIL.

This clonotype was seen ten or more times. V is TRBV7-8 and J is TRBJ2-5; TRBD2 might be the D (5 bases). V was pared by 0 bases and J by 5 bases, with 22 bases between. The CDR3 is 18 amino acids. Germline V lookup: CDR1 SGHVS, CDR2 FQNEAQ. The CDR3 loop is CASSLAWVDYINGETQYF. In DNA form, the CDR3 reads TGTGCCAGCAGCTTAGCTTGGGTTGACTATATAAACGGGGAGACCCAGTACTTC. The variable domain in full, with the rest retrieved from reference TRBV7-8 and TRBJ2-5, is GAGVSQSPRYKVAKRGQDVALRCDPISGHVSLFWYQQALGQGPEFLTYFQNEAQLDKSGLPSDRFFAERPEGSVSTLKIQRTQQEDSAVYLCASSLAWVDYINGETQYFGPGTRLLVL.

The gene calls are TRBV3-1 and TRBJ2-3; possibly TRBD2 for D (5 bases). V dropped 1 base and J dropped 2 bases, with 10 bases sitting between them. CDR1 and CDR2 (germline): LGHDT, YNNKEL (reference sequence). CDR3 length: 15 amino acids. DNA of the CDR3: TGTGCCAGCAGCCAAGTCGACGGGGACACAGATACGCAGTATTTT. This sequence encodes CASSQVDGDTDTQYF.

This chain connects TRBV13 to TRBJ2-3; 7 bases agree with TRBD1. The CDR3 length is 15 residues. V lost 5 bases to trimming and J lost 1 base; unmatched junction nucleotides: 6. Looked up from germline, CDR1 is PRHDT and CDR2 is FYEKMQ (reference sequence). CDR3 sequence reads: CASSEGGPGTDTQYF. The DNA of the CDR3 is TGTGCCAGCAGCGAAGGGGGCCCGGGCACAGATACGCAGTATTTT.

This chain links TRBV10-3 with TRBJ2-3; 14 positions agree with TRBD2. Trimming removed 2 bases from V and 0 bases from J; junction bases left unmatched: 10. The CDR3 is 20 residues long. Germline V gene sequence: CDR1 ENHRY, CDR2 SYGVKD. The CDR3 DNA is TGTGCCATCAGTGAGCTGGGACTAGCGGGGGCCACTTCTAGCACAGATACGCAGTATTTT. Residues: CAISELGLAGATSSTDTQYF.

CDR3 loop: CASCQPGPGMDFF. The CDR3 DNA is TGTGCCAGCTGTCAGCCCGGGCCCGGGATGGATTTCTTT. The V and J genes are TRBV19 and TRBJ1-1; D uncertain. The V end lost 9 bases, the J end lost 13 bases, and 24 bases lay between the germline ends. Per germline, CDR1 LNHDA and CDR2 SQIVND (reference sequence). The CDR3 spans 13 residues.

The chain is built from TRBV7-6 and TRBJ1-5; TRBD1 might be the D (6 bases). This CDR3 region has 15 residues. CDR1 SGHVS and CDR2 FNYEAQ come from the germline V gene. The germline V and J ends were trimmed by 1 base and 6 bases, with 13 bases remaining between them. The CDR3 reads CASSLDPGVGQPQHF. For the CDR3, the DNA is TGTGCCAGCAGCTTAGACCCAGGGGTCGGTCAGCCCCAGCATTTT. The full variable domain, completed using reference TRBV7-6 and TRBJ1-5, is GAGVSQSPRYKVTKRGQDVALRCDPISGHVSLYWYRQALGQGPEFLTYFNYEAQQDKSGLPNDRFSAERPEGSISTLTIQRTEQRDSAMYRCASSLDPGVGQPQHFGDGTRLSIL.

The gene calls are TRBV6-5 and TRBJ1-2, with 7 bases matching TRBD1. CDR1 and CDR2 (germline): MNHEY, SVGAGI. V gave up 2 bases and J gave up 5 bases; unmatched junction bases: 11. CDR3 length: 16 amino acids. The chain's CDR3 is CASSYTRGQKQYGYTF. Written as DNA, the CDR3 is TGTGCCAGCAGTTACACTCGGGGACAGAAGCAATATGGCTACACCTTC.

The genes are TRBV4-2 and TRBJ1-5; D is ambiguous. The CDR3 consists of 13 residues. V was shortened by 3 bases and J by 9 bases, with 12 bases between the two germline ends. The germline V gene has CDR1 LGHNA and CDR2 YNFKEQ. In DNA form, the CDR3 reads TGTGCCAGCAGCCACCCCCAATCTGGGCCCCAGCATTTT. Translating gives CASSHPQSGPQHF.

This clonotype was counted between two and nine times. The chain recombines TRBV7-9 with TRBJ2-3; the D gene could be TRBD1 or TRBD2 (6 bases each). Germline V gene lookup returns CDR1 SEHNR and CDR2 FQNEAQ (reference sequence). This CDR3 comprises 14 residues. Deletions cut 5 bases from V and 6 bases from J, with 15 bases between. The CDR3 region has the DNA TGTGCCAGCAGCAAGAGGGGGGCGGTGGATACGCAGTATTTT. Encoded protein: CASSKRGAVDTQYF. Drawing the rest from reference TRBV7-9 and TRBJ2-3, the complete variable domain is DTGVSQNPRHKITKRGQNVTFRCDPISEHNRLYWYRQTLGQGPEFLTYFQNEAQLEKSRLLSDRFSAERPKGSFSTLEIQRTEQGDSAMYLCASSKRGAVDTQYFGPGTRLTVL.

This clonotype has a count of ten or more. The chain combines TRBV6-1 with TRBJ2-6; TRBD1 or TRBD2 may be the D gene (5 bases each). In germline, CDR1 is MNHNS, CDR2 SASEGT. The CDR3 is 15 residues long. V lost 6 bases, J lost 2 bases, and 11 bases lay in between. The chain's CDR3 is CASSLWDAGANVLTF. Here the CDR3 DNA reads TGTGCCAGCAGCCTCTGGGACGCTGGGGCCAACGTCCTGACTTTC.

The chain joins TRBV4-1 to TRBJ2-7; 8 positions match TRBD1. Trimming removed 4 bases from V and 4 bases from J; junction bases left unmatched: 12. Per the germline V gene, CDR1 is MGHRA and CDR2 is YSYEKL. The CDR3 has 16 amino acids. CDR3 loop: CASSPTVTGVWYEQYV. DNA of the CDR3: TGCGCCAGCAGCCCCACCGTGACAGGGGTCTGGTACGAGCAGTACGTC.

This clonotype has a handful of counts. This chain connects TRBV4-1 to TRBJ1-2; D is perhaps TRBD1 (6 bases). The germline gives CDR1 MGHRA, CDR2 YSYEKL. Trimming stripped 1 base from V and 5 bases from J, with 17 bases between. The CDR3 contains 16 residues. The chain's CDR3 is CASSQVATGTSYGYTF. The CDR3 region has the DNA TGCGCCAGCAGCCAAGTGGCGACAGGTACTTCGTATGGCTACACCTTC.